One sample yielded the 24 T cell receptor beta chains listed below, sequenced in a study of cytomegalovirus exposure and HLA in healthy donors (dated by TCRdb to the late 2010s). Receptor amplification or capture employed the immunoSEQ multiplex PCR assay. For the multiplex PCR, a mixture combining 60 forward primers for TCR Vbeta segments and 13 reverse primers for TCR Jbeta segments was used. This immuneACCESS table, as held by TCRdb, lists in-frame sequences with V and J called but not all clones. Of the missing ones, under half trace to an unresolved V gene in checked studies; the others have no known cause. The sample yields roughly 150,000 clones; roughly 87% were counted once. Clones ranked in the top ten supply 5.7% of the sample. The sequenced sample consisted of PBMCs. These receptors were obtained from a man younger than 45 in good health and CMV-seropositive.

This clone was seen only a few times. CDR3 nucleotides: TGTGCCGGGACAGGGGTATACAATGAGCAGTTCTTC. Translated: CAGTGVYNEQFF. This sequence joins TRBV30 and TRBJ2-1; TRBD1 matches at 10 bases. The CDR3 sequence is 12 residues long. V shed 8 bases, J shed 4 bases, and the junction held 2 bases outside the gene matches. Germline loops: CDR1 GTSNPN, CDR2 SVGIG (reference sequence).

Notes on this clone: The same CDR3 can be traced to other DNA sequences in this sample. The CDR3 region is CASSNRLGLTAYEQYF. The CDR3 region has the DNA TGTGCCAGTAGTAACAGGTTGGGGCTGACGGCCTACGAGCAGTACTTC. The chain has TRBV19 and TRBJ2-7; possibly TRBD1 for D (5 bases). CDR3 size: 16 residues. In germline, CDR1 is LNHDA, CDR2 SQIVND (reference sequence). V gave up 4 bases and J gave up 2 bases, with 18 bases separating them.

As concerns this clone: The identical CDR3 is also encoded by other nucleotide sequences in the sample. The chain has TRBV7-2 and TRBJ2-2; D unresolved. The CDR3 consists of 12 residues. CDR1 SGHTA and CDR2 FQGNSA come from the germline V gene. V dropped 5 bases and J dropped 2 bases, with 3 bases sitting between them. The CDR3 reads CASSLNTGELFF. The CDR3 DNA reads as TGTGCCAGCAGCCTAAACACCGGGGAGCTGTTTTTT.

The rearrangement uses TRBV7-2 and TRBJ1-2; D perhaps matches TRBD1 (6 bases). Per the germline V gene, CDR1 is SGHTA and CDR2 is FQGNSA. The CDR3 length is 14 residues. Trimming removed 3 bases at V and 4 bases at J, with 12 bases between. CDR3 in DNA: TGTGCCAGCAGCTTCGGGGGGCGCGGCTATGGCTACACCTTC. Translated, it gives CASSFGGRGYGYTF.

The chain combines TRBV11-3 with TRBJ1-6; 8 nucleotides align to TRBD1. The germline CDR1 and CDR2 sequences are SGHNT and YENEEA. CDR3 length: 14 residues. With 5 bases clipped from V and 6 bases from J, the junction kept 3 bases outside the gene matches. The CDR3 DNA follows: TGTGCCAGCAGCCGGACAGGGATTAATTCACCCCTCCACTTT. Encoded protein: CASSRTGINSPLHF.

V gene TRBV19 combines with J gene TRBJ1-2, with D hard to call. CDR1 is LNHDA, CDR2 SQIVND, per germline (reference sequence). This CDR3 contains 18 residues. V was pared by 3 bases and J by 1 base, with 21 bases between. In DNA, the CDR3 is TGTGCCAGTAGTATCACCGGCCGCGGTGGTTCGTTTAACTATGGCTACACCTTC. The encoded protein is CASSITGRGGSFNYGYTF.

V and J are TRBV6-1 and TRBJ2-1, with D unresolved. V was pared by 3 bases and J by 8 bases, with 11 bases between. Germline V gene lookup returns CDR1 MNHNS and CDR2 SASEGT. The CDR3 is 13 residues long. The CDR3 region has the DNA TGTGCCAGCAGTGAGCCTAGAGTATATGAGCAGTTCTTC. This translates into CASSEPRVYEQFF.

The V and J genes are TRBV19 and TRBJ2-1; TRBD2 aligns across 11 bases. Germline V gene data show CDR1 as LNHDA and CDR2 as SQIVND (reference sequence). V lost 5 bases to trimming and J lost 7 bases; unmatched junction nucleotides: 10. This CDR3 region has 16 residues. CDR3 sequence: CASSPRSGRAWNEQFF. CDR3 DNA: TGTGCCAGTAGTCCCCGTAGCGGGAGGGCCTGGAATGAGCAGTTCTTC.

The CDR3 DNA reads as TGTGCCAGCGGGGGCCACCCCGACGAGCAGTACTTC. Amino acid sequence: CASGGHPDEQYF. The V call is TRBV27, the J call TRBJ2-7; D perhaps matches TRBD1 (6 bases). The CDR3 consists of 12 residues. The V gene's germline CDR1 is MNHEY and CDR2 SMNVEV (reference sequence). Deletions cut 8 bases from V and 5 bases from J, with 13 bases between.

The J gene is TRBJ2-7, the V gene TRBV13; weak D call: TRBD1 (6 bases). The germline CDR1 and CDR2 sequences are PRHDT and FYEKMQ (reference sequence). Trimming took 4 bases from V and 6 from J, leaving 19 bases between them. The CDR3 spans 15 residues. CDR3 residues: CASSSRGQGQIEQYF. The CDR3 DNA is TGTGCCAGCAGCTCGCGTGGGCAGGGGCAAATCGAGCAGTACTTC.

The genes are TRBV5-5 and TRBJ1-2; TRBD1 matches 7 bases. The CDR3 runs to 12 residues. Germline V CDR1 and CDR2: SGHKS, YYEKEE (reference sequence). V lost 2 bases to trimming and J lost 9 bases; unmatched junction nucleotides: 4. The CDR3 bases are TGTGCCAGCAGCTTTGACAGGGTTCGCTACACCTTC. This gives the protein CASSFDRVRYTF.

In nucleotides, the CDR3 is TGTGCCAGCAGTGAATATAGGGGTACGGGTGTGAACACTGAAGCTTTCTTT. Translation gives CASSEYRGTGVNTEAFF. The chain recombines TRBV25-1 with TRBJ1-1, with D possibly matching TRBD1 (5 bases). The CDR3 length is 17 residues. Germline V lookup: CDR1 MGHDK, CDR2 SYGVNS. Trimming removed 0 bases from V and 0 bases from J, with 14 bases in between. The entire variable domain, with the rest obtained from reference TRBV25-1 and TRBJ1-1, is as follows: EADIYQTPRYLVIGTGKKITLECSQTMGHDKMYWYQQDPGMELHLIHYSYGVNSTEKGDLSSESTVSRIRTEHFPLTLESARPSHTSQYLCASSEYRGTGVNTEAFFGQGTRLTVV.

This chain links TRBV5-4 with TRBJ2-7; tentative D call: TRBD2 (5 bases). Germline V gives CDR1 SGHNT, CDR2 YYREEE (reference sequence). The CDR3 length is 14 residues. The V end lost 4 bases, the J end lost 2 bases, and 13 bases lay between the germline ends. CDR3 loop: CASSPQTRPYEQYF. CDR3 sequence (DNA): TGTGCCAGCAGCCCCCAAACTAGACCCTACGAGCAGTACTTC.

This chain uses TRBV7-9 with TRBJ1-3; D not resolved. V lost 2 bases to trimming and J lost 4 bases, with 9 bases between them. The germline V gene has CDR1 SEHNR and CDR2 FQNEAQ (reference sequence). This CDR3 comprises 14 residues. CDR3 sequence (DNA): TGTGCCAGCAGCTTATCGGGTCCCGGAAACACCATATATTTT. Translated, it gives CASSLSGPGNTIYF.

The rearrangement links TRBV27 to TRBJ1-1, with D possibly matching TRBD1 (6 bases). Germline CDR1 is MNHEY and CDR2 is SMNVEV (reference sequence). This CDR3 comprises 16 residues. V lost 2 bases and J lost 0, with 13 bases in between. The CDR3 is CASSLIPDSLNTEAFF. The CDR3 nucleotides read TGTGCCAGCAGTTTAATTCCGGACAGTTTGAACACTGAAGCTTTCTTT.

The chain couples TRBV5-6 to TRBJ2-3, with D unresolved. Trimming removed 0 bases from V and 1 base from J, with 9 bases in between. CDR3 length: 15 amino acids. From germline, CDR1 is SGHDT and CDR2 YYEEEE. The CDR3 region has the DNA TGTGCCAGCAGCTTGGCCAGGATGGGCACAGATACGCAGTATTTT. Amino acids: CASSLARMGTDTQYF. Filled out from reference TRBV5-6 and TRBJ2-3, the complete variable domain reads DAGVTQSPTHLIKTRGQQVTLRCSPKSGHDTVSWYQQALGQGPQFIFQYYEEEERQRGNFPDRFSGHQFPNYSSELNVNALLLGDSALYLCASSLARMGTDTQYFGPGTRLTVL.

The CDR3 region has the DNA TGCGCCAGCAGCCAAGATCCGGCGGATAGCGGGGACAATGAGCAGTTCTTC. It codes for CASSQDPADSGDNEQFF. The rearrangement links TRBV4-3 to TRBJ2-1; 8 nucleotides match TRBD2. J gave up 5 bases and V 0 bases, and 9 bases lay outside the gene matches. Per germline, CDR1 LGHNA and CDR2 YSLEER. This CDR3 comprises 17 residues.

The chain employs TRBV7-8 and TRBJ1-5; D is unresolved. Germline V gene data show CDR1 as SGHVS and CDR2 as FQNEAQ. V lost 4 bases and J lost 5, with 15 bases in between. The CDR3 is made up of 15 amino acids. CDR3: CASSSSGGGYQPQHF. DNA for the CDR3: TGTGCCAGCAGCTCGAGTGGAGGAGGGTATCAGCCCCAGCATTTT.

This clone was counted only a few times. CDR3 sequence reads: CASSQVVAGESYEQYF. In DNA form, the CDR3 reads TGCGCCAGCAGCCAAGTTGTAGCGGGGGAGTCCTACGAGCAGTACTTC. The rearrangement links TRBV4-3 to TRBJ2-7; 9 bases match TRBD2. The germline gives CDR1 LGHNA, CDR2 YSLEER. The CDR3 has 16 residues. With V trimmed by 1 base and J by 1 base, 5 bases remained unmatched.

CDR3 amino acids: CASSTTGLPYEQYF. Written as DNA, the CDR3 is TGCGCCAGCAGTACAACAGGGCTTCCCTACGAGCAGTACTTC. This chain uses TRBV10-1 with TRBJ2-7; possible D gene TRBD1, 6 bases. The CDR3 extends over 14 amino acids. Germline CDR1 is WNHNN and CDR2 is SYGVQD (reference sequence). V lost 5 bases, J lost 2 bases, and 13 bases lay in between.

CDR3 protein: CAWIGTRQNYGYTF. CDR3 coding DNA: TGTGCCTGGATTGGGACACGACAGAACTATGGCTACACCTTC. V is TRBV30 and J is TRBJ1-2; possibly TRBD1 for D (6 bases). CDR1 and CDR2 (germline): GTSNPN, SVGIG (reference sequence). This CDR3 is built from 14 residues. V lost 4 bases to trimming and J lost 2 bases, with 14 bases between them.

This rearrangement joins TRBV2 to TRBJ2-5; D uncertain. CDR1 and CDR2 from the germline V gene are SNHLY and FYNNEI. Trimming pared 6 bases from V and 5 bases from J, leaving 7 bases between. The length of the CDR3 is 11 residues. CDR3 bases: TGTGCCAGCAGGGAGTGGGAGACCCAGTACTTC. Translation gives CASREWETQYF.

For the CDR3, the DNA is TGTGCCAGTAGGGACAGATACAATGAGCAGTTCTTC. Translation: CASRDRYNEQFF. The chain employs TRBV19 and TRBJ2-1, with D possibly TRBD1 on 6 matching bases. The V end lost 6 bases, the J end lost 4 bases, and 7 bases lay between the germline ends. Per germline, CDR1 LNHDA and CDR2 SQIVND (reference sequence). This CDR3 has 12 residues. Together with reference TRBV19 and TRBJ2-1, the CDR3 gives the full variable domain: DGGITQSPKYLFRKEGQNVTLSCEQNLNHDAMYWYRQDPGQGLRLIYYSQIVNDFQKGDIAEGYSVSREKKESFPLTVTSAQKNPTAFYLCASRDRYNEQFFGPGTRLTVL.

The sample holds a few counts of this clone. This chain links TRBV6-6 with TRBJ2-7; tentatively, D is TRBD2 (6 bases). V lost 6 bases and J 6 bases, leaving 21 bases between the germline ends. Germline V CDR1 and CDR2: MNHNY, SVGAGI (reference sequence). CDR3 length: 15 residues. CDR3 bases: TGTGCCAGCAGCGGCCGAGCCCCGGGAGTAACCGAGCAGTACTTC. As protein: CASSGRAPGVTEQYF.